This T cell receptor (beta chain) was obtained from a study of T-cell reconstitution after alpha-beta-depleted transplantation in children. As it was prepared, the TCRbeta library received unique molecular identifiers. MiXCR was run by TCRdb on the PCR reads, yielding one entry per CDR3 protein. The sample lists about 400,000 distinct CDR3 sequences, around 15% occurring once. The CDR3 length is 12 residues. Trimming removed 10 bases at V and 4 bases at J, with 12 bases between. The V gene's germline CDR1 is MGHDK and CDR2 SYGVNS. J is TRBJ2-3 and V is TRBV25-1; possible D gene TRBD1, 5 bases. This receptor was obtained from a boy less than two years old who had a stem cell transplant for Wiskott-Aldrich syndrome, so the T cells may come from the graft donor. Sequenced here: PBMCs, mostly from graft donor cells, sampled 360 days after TCRalphabeta/CD19-depleted stem cell transplant. The CDR3 DNA follows: TGTGCCACCCGGAAGGGGCCAGATACGCAGTATTTT. Translated: CATRKGPDTQYF.